This T cell receptor beta chain appears in the sequencing data of a study of human T cells and chemical hapten exposure. Study background: 2% DPC applied to an approximately 2 cm by approximately 2 cm arm area sensitized donors. The scalp of each patient received a weekly diphenylcyclopropenone dose for the full roughly 24-week study.

The time point denotes: pre-sensitization, week 0. Stated treatment: therapeutic diphenylcyclopropenone sensitization with weekly scalp DPC. Total RNA came from unfractionated whole blood. Blood sampling preceded each patch test application. TCRdb processed the RACE reads anew with MiXCR; each CDR3 protein has one entry. This sample yields about 34,000 distinct CDR3 sequences, of which 10% are seen a single time; about 28% belongs to the top ten. The CDR3 loop spans 12 amino acids. Germline assignment: CDR1 SGHAT and CDR2 FQNNGV. Deletions cut 0 bases from V and 8 bases from J, with 7 bases between. Specimen: whole blood, collected in connection with sensitization to the hapten diphenylcyclopropenone (DPC). V is TRBV11-2 and J is TRBJ1-2, with D perhaps matching TRBD1 (5 bases). The sequence derives from a man aged 50-59 years with alopecia areata. Some clones in this sample may be carry-over from other donors' samples. The DNA of the CDR3 is TGTGCCAGCAGCTTAGACAGGGTCGGCTACACCTTC. Its translation is CASSLDRVGYTF.